The table lists the clone carrying this TCR beta chain with a few counts. Its antigen is currently unknown. This specimen includes other DNA sequences encoding the same CDR3. The donor population consisted of healthy HIV-negative adults with no recent acute infections or vaccinations. CD45RA+ naive and CD45RA-negative memory subsets were separated from CD4+ cells. This specimen belongs to a study of shared clonotypes between healthy human individuals. Points from the study as a whole: As a rule, naive subsets had a larger estimated richness than memory subsets.

In the source study's methods: ImmunoSEQ supplied junction-only sequences lacking quality scores, so filtering was different. Profiling relied on immunoSEQ multiplex PCR, and the TCRdb table lists in-frame clones only, not all of them. For V, J and clone size, that table is used; D and trimming come from the DNA. The table shows approximately 640,000 clones, with 72% occurring only once. Per the germline V gene, CDR1 is MNHNS and CDR2 is SASEGT. Trimming took off 5 bases at V and 2 bases at J, with 3 bases between the two ends. The CDR3 sequence is 11 residues long. The sequenced material came from memory CD4+ T cells sorted from blood. Subset described: CD45RA-negative fraction. The rearrangement joins TRBV6-1 to TRBJ2-5, with no clear D. This clonotype was sampled from a young woman in good health. The chain's CDR3 is CASSLQETQYF. In DNA form, the CDR3 reads TGTGCCAGCAGTTTACAAGAGACCCAGTACTTC.